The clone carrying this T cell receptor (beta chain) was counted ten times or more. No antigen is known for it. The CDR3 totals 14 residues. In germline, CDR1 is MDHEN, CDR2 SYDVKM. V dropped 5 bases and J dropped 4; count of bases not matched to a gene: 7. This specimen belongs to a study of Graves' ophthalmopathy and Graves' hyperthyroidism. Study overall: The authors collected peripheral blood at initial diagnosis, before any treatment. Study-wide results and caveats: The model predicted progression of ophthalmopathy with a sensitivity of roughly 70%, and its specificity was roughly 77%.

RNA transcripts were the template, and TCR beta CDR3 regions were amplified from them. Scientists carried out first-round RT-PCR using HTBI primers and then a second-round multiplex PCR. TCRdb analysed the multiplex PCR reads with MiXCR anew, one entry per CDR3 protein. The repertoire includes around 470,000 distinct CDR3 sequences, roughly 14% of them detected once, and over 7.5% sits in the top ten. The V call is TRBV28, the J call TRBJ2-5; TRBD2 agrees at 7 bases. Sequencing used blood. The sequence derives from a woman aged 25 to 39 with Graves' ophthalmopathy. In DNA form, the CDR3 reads TGTGCCAGCAGTCTCCAAGCGGGGAGAGAGACCCAGTACTTC. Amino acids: CASSLQAGRETQYF.